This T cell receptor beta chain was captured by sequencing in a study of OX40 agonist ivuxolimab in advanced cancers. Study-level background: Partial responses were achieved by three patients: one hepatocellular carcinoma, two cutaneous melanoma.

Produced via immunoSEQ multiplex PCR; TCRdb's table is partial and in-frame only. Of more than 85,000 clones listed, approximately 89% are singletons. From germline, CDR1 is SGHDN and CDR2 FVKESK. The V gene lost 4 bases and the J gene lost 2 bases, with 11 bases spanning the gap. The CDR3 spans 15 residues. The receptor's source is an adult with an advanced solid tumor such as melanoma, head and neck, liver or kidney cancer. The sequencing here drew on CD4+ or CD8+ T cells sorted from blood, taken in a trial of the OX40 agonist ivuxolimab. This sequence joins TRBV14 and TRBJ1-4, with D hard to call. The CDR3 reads CASSRRHSTNEKLFF. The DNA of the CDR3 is TGTGCCAGCAGCCGACGACACTCCACTAATGAAAAACTGTTTTTT.